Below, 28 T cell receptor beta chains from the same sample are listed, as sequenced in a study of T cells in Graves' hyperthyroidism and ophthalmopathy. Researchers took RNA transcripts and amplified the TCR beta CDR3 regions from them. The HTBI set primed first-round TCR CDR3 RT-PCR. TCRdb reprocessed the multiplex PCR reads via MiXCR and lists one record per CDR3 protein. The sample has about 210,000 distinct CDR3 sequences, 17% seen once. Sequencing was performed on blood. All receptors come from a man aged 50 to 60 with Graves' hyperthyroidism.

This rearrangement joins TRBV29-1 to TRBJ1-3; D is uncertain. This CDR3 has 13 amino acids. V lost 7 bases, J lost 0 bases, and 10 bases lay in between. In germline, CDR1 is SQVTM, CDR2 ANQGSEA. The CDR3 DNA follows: TGCAGCGCCCTCCCCGGCTCTGGAAACACCATATATTTT. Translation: CSALPGSGNTIYF.

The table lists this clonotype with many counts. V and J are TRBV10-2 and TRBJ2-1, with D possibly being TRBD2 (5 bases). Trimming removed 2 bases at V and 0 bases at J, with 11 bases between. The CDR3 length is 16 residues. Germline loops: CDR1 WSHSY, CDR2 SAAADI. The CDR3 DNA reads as TGCGCCAGCAGTGAGGCGGGCTTCGGCTCCTACAATGAGCAGTTCTTC. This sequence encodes CASSEAGFGSYNEQFF.

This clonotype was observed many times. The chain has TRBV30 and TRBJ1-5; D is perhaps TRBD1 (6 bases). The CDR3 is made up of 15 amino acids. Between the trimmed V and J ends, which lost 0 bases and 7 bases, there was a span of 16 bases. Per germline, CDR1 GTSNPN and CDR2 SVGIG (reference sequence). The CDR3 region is CAWSVQGEVTQPQHF. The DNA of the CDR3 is TGTGCCTGGAGTGTACAGGGCGAAGTAACGCAGCCCCAGCATTTT.

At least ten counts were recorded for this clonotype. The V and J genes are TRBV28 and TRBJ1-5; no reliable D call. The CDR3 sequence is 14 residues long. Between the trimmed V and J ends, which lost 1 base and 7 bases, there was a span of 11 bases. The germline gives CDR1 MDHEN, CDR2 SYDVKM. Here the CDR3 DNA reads TGTGCCAGCAGTTTATACCTATCGTGGCAGCCCCAGCATTTT. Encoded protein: CASSLYLSWQPQHF.

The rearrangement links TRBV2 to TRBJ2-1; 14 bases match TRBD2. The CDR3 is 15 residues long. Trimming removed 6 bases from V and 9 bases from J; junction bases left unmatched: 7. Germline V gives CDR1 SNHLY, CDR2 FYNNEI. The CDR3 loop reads CASRLGTSGSTEQFF. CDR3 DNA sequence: TGTGCCAGCAGGCTAGGGACTAGCGGGAGTACTGAGCAGTTCTTC.

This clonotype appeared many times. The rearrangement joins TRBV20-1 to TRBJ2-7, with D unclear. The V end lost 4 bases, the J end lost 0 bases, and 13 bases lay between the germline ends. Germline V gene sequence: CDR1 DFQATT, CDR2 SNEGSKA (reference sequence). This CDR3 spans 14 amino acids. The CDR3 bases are TGCAGTGCTACAAAGCAGGTCAGCTCCTACGAGCAGTACTTC. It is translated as CSATKQVSSYEQYF.

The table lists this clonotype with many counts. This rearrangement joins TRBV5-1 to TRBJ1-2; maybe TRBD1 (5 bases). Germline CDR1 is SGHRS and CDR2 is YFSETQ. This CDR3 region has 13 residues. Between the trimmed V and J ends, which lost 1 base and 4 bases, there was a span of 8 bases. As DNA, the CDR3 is TGCGCCAGCAGCTTGCAGGGAACCTATGGCTACACCTTC. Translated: CASSLQGTYGYTF.

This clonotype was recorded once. CDR3 in amino acids: CASSVNRDRSTDTQYF. CDR3 DNA sequence: TGCGCCAGCAGCGTGAACCGGGACAGGAGCACAGATACGCAGTATTTT. This rearrangement joins TRBV4-1 to TRBJ2-3, with TRBD1 matching 8 bases. Germline CDR1 is MGHRA and CDR2 is YSYEKL. CDR3 length: 16 amino acids. V shed 5 bases, J shed 0 bases, and the junction held 7 bases outside the gene matches.

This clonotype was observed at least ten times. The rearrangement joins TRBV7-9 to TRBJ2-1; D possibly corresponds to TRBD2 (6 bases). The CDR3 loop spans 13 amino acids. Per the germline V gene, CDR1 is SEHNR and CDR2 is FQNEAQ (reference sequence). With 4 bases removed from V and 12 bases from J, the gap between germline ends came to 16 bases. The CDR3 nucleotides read TGTGCCAGCAGCTCCCAGAGGGCGGGACCGCAGTTCTTC. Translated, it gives CASSSQRAGPQFF. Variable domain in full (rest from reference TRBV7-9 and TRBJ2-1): DTGVSQNPRHKITKRGQNVTFRCDPISEHNRLYWYRQTLGQGPEFLTYFQNEAQLEKSRLLSDRFSAERPKGSFSTLEIQRTEQGDSAMYLCASSSQRAGPQFFGPGTRLTVL.

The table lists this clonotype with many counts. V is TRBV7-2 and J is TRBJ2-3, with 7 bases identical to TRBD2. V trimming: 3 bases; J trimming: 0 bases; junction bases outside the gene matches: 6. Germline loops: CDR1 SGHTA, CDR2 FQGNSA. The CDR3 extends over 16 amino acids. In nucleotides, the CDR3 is TGTGCCAGCAGCTTTATGCTAGCGGCTAGCACAGATACGCAGTATTTT. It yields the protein CASSFMLAASTDTQYF.

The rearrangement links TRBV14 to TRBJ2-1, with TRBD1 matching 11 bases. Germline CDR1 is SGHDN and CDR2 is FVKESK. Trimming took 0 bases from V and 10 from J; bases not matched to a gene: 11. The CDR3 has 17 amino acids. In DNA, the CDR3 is TGTGCCAGCAGCCAAGATGTTGGGACAGGGGGACTCAGAGAGCAGTTCTTC. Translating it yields CASSQDVGTGGLREQFF. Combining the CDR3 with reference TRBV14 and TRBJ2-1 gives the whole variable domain EAGVTQFPSHSVIEKGQTVTLRCDPISGHDNLYWYRRVMGKEIKFLLHFVKESKQDESGMPNNRFLAERTGGTYSTLKVQPAELEDSGVYFCASSQDVGTGGLREQFFGPGTRLTVL.

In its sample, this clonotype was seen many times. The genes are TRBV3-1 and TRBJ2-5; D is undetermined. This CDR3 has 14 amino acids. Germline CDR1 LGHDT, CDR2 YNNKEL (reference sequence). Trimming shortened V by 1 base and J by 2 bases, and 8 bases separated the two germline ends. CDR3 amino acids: CASSQGAHQETQYF. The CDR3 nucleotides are TGTGCCAGCAGCCAAGGGGCACATCAAGAGACCCAGTACTTC.

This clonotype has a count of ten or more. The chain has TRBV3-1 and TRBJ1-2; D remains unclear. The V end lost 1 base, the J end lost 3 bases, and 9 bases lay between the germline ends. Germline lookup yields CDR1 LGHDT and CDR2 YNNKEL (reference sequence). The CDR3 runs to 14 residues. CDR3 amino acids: CASSQGGQDYGYTF. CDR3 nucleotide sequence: TGTGCCAGCAGCCAAGGAGGGCAGGACTATGGCTACACCTTC.

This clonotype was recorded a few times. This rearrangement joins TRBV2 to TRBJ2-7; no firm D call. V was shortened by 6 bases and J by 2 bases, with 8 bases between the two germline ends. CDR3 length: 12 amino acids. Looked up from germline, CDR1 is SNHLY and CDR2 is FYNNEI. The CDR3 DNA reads TGTGCCAGCAGCGCCCAAGCCTACGAGCAGTACTTC. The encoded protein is CASSAQAYEQYF.

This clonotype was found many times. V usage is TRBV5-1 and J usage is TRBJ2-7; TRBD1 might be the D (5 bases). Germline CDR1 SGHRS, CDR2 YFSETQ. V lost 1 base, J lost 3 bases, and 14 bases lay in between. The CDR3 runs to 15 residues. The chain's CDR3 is CASSLWSGLNYEQYF. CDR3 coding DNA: TGCGCCAGCAGCTTGTGGTCAGGGCTGAACTACGAGCAGTACTTC.

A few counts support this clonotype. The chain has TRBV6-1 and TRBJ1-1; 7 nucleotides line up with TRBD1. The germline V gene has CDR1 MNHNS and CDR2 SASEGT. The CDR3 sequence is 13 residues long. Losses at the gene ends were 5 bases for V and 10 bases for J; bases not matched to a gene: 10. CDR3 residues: CASSFLTGVGAFF. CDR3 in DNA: TGTGCCAGCAGTTTCCTCACAGGGGTCGGAGCTTTCTTT.

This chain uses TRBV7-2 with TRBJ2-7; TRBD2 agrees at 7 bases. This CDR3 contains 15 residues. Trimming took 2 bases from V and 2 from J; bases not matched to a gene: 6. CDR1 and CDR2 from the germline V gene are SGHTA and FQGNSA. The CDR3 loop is CASSLSGVDTYEQYF. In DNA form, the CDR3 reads TGTGCCAGCAGCTTAAGCGGGGTAGATACCTACGAGCAGTACTTC.

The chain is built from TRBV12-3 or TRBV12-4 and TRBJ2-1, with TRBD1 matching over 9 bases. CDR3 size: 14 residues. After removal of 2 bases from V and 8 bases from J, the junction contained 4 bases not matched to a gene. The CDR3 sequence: CASSLITGGHEQFF. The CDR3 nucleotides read TGTGCCAGCAGTTTAATTACAGGGGGCCATGAGCAGTTCTTC.

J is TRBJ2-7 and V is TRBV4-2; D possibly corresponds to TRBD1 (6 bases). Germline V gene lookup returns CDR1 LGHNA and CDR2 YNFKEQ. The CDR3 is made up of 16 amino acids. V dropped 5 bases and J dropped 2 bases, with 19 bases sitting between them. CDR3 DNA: TGTGCCAGCAGCAAGAATAGGGGGAGTCGGGCCTACGAGCAGTACTTC. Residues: CASSKNRGSRAYEQYF.

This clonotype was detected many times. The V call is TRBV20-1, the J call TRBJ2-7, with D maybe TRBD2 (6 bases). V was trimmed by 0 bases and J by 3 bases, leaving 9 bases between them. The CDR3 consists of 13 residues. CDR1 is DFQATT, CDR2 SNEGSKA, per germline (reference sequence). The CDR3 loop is CSARDLTSYEQYF. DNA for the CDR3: TGCAGTGCTAGAGATCTGACTAGCTACGAGCAGTACTTC.

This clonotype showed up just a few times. CDR3 nucleotides: TGCAGCGTTGGGATACAGGGTAGTCGGGCGCAGTATTTT. Residues: CSVGIQGSRAQYF. The chain has TRBV29-1 and TRBJ2-3; tentative D call: TRBD1 (6 bases). The germline CDR1 and CDR2 sequences are SQVTM and ANQGSEA. The CDR3 sequence is 13 residues long. V was cut by 4 bases and J by 10 bases, with 18 bases left in between.

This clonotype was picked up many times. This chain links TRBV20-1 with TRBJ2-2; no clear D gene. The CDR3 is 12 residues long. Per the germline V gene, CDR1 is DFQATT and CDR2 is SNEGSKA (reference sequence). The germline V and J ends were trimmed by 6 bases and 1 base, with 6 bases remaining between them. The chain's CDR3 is CSANKNTGELFF. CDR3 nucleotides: TGCAGTGCAAACAAGAACACCGGGGAGCTGTTTTTT.

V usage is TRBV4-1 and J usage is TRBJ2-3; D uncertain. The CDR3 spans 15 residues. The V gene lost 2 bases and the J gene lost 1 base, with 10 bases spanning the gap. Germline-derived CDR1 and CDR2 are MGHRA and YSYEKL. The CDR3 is CASSQFGLGTDTQYF. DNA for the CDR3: TGCGCCAGCAGCCAATTCGGTCTTGGCACAGATACGCAGTATTTT.

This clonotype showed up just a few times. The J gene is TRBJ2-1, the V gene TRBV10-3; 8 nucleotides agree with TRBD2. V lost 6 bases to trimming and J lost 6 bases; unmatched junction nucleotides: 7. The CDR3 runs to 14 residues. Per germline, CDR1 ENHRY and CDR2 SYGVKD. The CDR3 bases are TGTGCCATCAGGGCCGGGACTAGTGTCAATGAGCAGTTCTTC. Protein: CAIRAGTSVNEQFF.

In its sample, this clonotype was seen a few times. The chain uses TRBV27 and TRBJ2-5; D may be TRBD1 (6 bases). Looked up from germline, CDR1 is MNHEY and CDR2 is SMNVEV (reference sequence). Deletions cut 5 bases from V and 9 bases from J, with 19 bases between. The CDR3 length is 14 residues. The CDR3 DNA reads TGTGCCAGCAGTAACAGGGACACGATTGTACCCCAGTACTTC. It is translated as CASSNRDTIVPQYF.

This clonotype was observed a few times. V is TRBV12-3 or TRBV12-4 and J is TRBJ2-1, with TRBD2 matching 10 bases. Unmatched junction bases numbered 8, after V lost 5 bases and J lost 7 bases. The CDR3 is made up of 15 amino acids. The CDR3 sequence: CASSLAAGGRNEQFF. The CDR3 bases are TGTGCCAGCAGTCTGGCAGCGGGAGGGCGGAATGAGCAGTTCTTC.

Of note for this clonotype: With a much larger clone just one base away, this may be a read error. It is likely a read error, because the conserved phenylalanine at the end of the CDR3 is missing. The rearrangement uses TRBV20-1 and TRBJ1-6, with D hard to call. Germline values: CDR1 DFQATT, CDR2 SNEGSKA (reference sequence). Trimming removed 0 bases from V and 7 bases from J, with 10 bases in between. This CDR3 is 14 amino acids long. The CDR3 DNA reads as TGCAGTGCTAGAGACCGTACCGCGAATTCACCCCTCCACCTT. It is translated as CSARDRTANSPLHL.

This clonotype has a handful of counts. Here the CDR3 DNA reads TGTGCCAGCAGCCCGGGACAGGGGCTTGGCTACACCTTC. The encoded protein is CASSPGQGLGYTF. The chain links TRBV14 to TRBJ1-2; 10 positions match TRBD1. The CDR3 is 13 amino acids. Germline V CDR1 and CDR2: SGHDN, FVKESK. The J segment lost 7 bases and the V segment lost 4 bases, leaving 3 bases of the junction unmatched. Based on the CDR3 plus reference TRBV14 and TRBJ1-2, the full variable domain is EAGVTQFPSHSVIEKGQTVTLRCDPISGHDNLYWYRRVMGKEIKFLLHFVKESKQDESGMPNNRFLAERTGGTYSTLKVQPAELEDSGVYFCASSPGQGLGYTFGSGTRLTVV.